Described below is a single TCR beta chain sequence and its context. What it binds is unknown. The table came from immunoSEQ multiplex PCR; TCRdb's copy has only in-frame clones and leaves some out. The repertoire consists of about 19,000 clones, with over 80% occurring once and the leading ten covering about 5.7%. The data were taken from a study of lymphopenia after photon versus proton radiotherapy. Study-wide results and limits: Photon-treated patients lost naive T cells and TCR diversity; proton-treated stayed stable. A bigger post-nadir fall in TCR diversity correlated inversely with survival time in deceased patients. After the lymphocyte nadir, photon-treated repertoires showed oligoclonal expansion, especially of CD8+ Temra cells.

This CDR3 is 15 amino acids long. Germline V lookup: CDR1 MRHNA, CDR2 SNTAGT. J gave up 9 bases and V 2 bases, and 9 bases lay outside the gene matches. This rearrangement joins TRBV6-4 to TRBJ2-1, with 8 bases that match TRBD2. Sequencing used peripheral blood, obtained from a patient treated with photon-based radiotherapy. The clonotype comes from a man aged 55 to 70 with pancreatic cancer. The CDR3 sequence: CASSDGIAGSSEQFF. CDR3 DNA sequence: TGTGCCAGCAGTGACGGAATAGCGGGGTCTTCTGAGCAGTTCTTC.